Included here is one TCR beta chain sequence, with context. Assay execution took place at the deep level. Libraries were prepared by immunoSEQ multiplex PCR; TCRdb keeps only in-frame clonotypes and omits some of them. The table lists hundreds of thousands of clones, around 76% of them singletons. The record originates from a study of shared clonotypes between healthy human individuals. Trimming removed 6 bases at V and 2 bases at J, with 15 bases between. The CDR3 is 15 amino acids. The germline V gene encodes CDR1 MDHEN and CDR2 SYDVKM. The specimen sequenced was PBMCs. This rearrangement joins TRBV28 to TRBJ2-3; TRBD2 might be the D (7 bases). This clonotype was obtained from a woman aged 40 to 50 in good health. Some clones in this sample may be carry-over from other donors' samples. The CDR3: CASRGGGTTTDTQYF. CDR3 bases: TGTGCCAGCAGGGGGGGCGGGACTACCACAGATACGCAGTATTTT.